The sequence of this T cell receptor (beta chain) was determined in a study of shared clonotypes between healthy human individuals. Across the whole study: The donor pool was made up of a couple of women and three men aged 18 to 49.

Regarding this clone: Its antigen is currently unknown.

For unsorted PBMC, 300 ng DNA per replicate equaled 25,000 to 30,000 T cell genomes. The table came from immunoSEQ multiplex PCR; TCRdb's copy has only in-frame clones and leaves some out. The table records under 600,000 clones, about 79% of them present only once. Those who donated, Caucasian adults without exception, all lived in Nashville, Tennessee. Findings and caveats of the study: The sole specimen, blood, was sampled, and tissue repertoires likely differ.

The V and J ends lost 5 bases and 7 bases respectively, with 14 bases between them. The CDR3 length is 13 residues. Germline CDR1 and CDR2: LNHDA and SQIVND (reference sequence). The chain employs TRBV19 and TRBJ1-1; unclear D gene. The clonotype was recovered from a woman in her 40s in good health. Some clones in this sample may be carry-over from other donors' samples. Sequenced: PBMCs. The CDR3 is CASSPRRASEAFF. The CDR3 nucleotides read TGTGCCAGTAGTCCCCGGAGGGCTAGTGAAGCTTTCTTT.